Listed here are 8 T cell receptor beta chains from one sample, sequenced in a study of shared clonotypes between healthy human individuals. The protocol was immunoSEQ multiplex PCR, while the TCRdb copy is restricted to in-frame clones and leaves out a portion. The sample lists approximately 620,000 clones, approximately 97% occurring once. The sample consisted of naive CD4+ T cells sorted from blood. Specified subset: CD45RA+ positively selected. Receptors originate from a woman in her 30s in good health.

The rearrangement uses TRBV28 and TRBJ1-5; 8 bases agree with TRBD1. This CDR3 comprises 15 residues. Germline assignment: CDR1 MDHEN and CDR2 SYDVKM. The ends lost 2 bases at V and 3 bases at J; junction bases unmatched: 3. CDR3 residues: CASSLAGGNNQPQHF. The CDR3 coding sequence is TGTGCCAGCAGTTTAGCAGGGGGCAACAATCAGCCCCAGCATTTT.

The J gene is TRBJ1-5, the V gene TRBV5-4; 9 nucleotides match TRBD1. The length of the CDR3 is 15 residues. V dropped 4 bases and J dropped 3; count of bases not matched to a gene: 5. CDR1 SGHNT and CDR2 YYREEE come from the germline V gene (reference sequence). This chain's CDR3 is CASSTGQGLNQPQHF. The CDR3 nucleotides read TGTGCCAGCAGCACCGGACAGGGGCTCAATCAGCCCCAGCATTTT.

The chain carries TRBV6-4 and TRBJ1-5; D is possibly TRBD1 (6 bases). The germline CDR1 and CDR2 sequences are MRHNA and SNTAGT. This CDR3 comprises 13 residues. Trimming took 4 bases from V and 6 from J, leaving 10 bases between them. CDR3 DNA: TGTGCCAGCAGTGCAGGGGATGCTCAGCCCCAGCATTTT. Translating it yields CASSAGDAQPQHF.

This rearrangement joins TRBV7-8 to TRBJ2-7; 8 positions agree with TRBD1. The germline CDR1 and CDR2 sequences are SGHVS and FQNEAQ. The CDR3 is made up of 15 amino acids. Trimming took 5 bases from V and 3 from J; bases not matched to a gene: 9. The CDR3 here is CASSPRRTGYYEQYF. The CDR3 DNA reads as TGTGCCAGCAGCCCCCGTCGGACAGGGTACTACGAGCAGTACTTC.

Only one count was recorded for this clone. V is TRBV5-1 and J is TRBJ1-3; 8 bases agree with TRBD1. This CDR3 has 16 residues. The V segment lost 4 bases and the J segment 0 bases; nucleotides outside the gene matches: 6. The germline V gene has CDR1 SGHRS and CDR2 YFSETQ. The chain's CDR3 is CASSRDRPLSGNTIYF. The DNA of the CDR3 is TGCGCCAGCAGCAGGGACAGGCCTCTCTCTGGAAACACCATATATTTT.

The chain recombines TRBV5-6 with TRBJ1-5; tentatively, D is TRBD1 (6 bases). Trimming removed 5 bases from V and 2 bases from J, with 20 bases in between. The CDR3 runs 17 residues. Looked up from germline, CDR1 is SGHDT and CDR2 is YYEEEE. The DNA of the CDR3 is TGTGCCAGCAGTTCCCGACAGGTAGGTAGGTGCAATCAGCCCCAGCATTTT. Translated, it gives CASSSRQVGRCNQPQHF.

The J gene is TRBJ1-1, the V gene TRBV2, with D hard to call. Between the trimmed V and J ends, which lost 6 bases and 4 bases, there was a span of 15 bases. The length of the CDR3 is 14 residues. Germline lookup yields CDR1 SNHLY and CDR2 FYNNEI. The CDR3 DNA reads TGTGCCAGCAGAGGACCCGCGGGAGGCACTGAAGCTTTCTTT. Encoded protein: CASRGPAGGTEAFF.

The chain is built from TRBV19 and TRBJ2-1; TRBD2 matches 9 bases. The length of the CDR3 is 14 residues. Per the germline V gene, CDR1 is LNHDA and CDR2 is SQIVND (reference sequence). V lost 5 bases to trimming and J lost 5 bases; unmatched junction nucleotides: 4. The chain's CDR3 is CASSLAGGNNEQFF. The CDR3 DNA reads TGTGCCAGTAGTTTGGCGGGAGGGAACAATGAGCAGTTCTTC.